Listed below are T cell receptor beta chains from one sample, sequenced in a study of T cells expressing NK-cell markers. Reprocessing the 5' RACE reads, TCRdb reports a single entry for every CDR3 protein and omits DNA. Here the sample table reports hundreds of thousands of distinct CDR3 sequences. The sequenced sample consisted of blood T cells: a sorted CD56 or NKG2C T cell subset, CD4+ or CD8+ T cells, or bulk PBMC T cells (not recorded which). The origin of the receptors is a man between 18 and 29 years old in good health. Each CDR3 is given with its conserved first and last residue.

len,v_gene,j_gene,CDR3aa
14,TRBV12-3/TRBV12-4,TRBJ2-1,CASSKREAVNEQFF
19,TRBV12-3/TRBV12-4,TRBJ2-2,CASSLISLKAFTNTGELFF
15,TRBV4-3,TRBJ1-5,CASSPINRSNQPQHF
12,TRBV24-1,TRBJ2-5,CATSDVPGTQYF
16,TRBV9,TRBJ1-3,CASSALGLDSGNTIYF
14,TRBV10-3,TRBJ2-5,CAIRQGAGAETQYF
15,TRBV5-1,TRBJ1-1,CASSLFGAQPTEAFF
15,TRBV5-6,TRBJ2-7,CASSLAGAIAYEQYF
13,TRBV24-1,TRBJ1-2,CATSDPRSYGYTF
12,TRBV12-3/TRBV12-4,TRBJ2-7,CASSLRHEGQYF
14,TRBV4-1,TRBJ2-1,CASRARREGNEQFF
16,TRBV11-2,TRBJ1-2,CASSRLNTGSTYGYTF
17,TRBV20-1,TRBJ2-2,CSARGGGGVGNTGELFF
13,TRBV25-1,TRBJ1-6,CASREGGNSPLHF
17,TRBV20-1,TRBJ2-1,CSARGPTGTSGVREQFF
15,TRBV20-1,TRBJ2-3,CSASRTSGRGDTQYF
14,TRBV7-8,TRBJ2-5,CASSSGPTQETQYF
12,TRBV29-1,TRBJ2-3,CSVVLTVDTQYF
20,TRBV20-1,TRBJ2-1,CSASRVRDTERLTAHNEQFF
15,TRBV28,TRBJ1-3,CASGTTGLGGNTIYF
15,TRBV15,TRBJ2-3,CATSPRAGAPDTQYF
14,TRBV20-1,TRBJ2-1,CSAAYTVLNNEQFF
12,TRBV18,TRBJ2-7,CASSPGDYEQYF
17,TRBV5-1,TRBJ2-2,CASSLPGSGRDAGELFF
16,TRBV11-2,TRBJ2-2,CASSLPTGGNTGELFF
16,TRBV5-1,TRBJ2-1,CASSLRVRQGRGEQFF
19,TRBV12-3/TRBV12-4,TRBJ2-2,CASSLYRAVSGLVTGELFF
14,TRBV5-6,TRBJ1-6,CASSFRGNNSPLHF
15,TRBV7-3,TRBJ2-1,CASSLLPSGWSEQFF
15,TRBV12-3/TRBV12-4,TRBJ2-7,CASSIEFGDSYEQYF
14,TRBV11-2,TRBJ1-1,CASSSRTRNTEAFF
12,TRBV29-1,TRBJ2-7,CSVAGPSYEQYF
14,TRBV4-2,TRBJ2-7,CASSQGGVSYEQYF
20,TRBV7-2,TRBJ2-4,CASSLGLRTGGLRTKNIQYF
13,TRBV20-1,TRBJ2-3,CSASSSITDTQYF
17,TRBV5-1,TRBJ2-5,CASELVGGQGSKETQYF
11,TRBV20-1,TRBJ2-1,CSADSTLEQFF